The 17 T cell receptor beta chains reported below all come from one sample, sequenced in a study of T cell changes during pregnancy in multiple sclerosis. Libraries were prepared by immunoSEQ multiplex PCR; TCRdb keeps only in-frame clonotypes and omits some of them. The table shows about 15,000 clones, with 84% occurring only once. The material was CD8+ T cells from peripheral blood mononuclear cells, obtained in the third trimester of pregnancy. The source of these receptors is a female donor in good health, enrolled as a control in a pregnancy study.

The CDR3 DNA sequence: TGTGCCTGGAGTCCCCTGGCGGGAGGGCTAAATGAGCAGTTCTTC. Its protein is CAWSPLAGGLNEQFF. The rearrangement joins TRBV30 to TRBJ2-1, with TRBD2 identical over 9 bases. This CDR3 contains 15 residues. V was clipped by 2 bases and J by 7 bases; unmatched bases: 9. Germline V lookup: CDR1 GTSNPN, CDR2 SVGIG (reference sequence).

The J gene is TRBJ1-2, the V gene TRBV5-5, with TRBD1 matching over 11 bases. The CDR3 contains 13 residues. V lost 4 bases and J lost 7; bases outside the gene matches: 3. Per the germline V gene, CDR1 is SGHKS and CDR2 is YYEKEE (reference sequence). The CDR3 protein is CASSLGTGGGYTF. The CDR3 DNA sequence: TGTGCCAGCAGCCTCGGGACAGGGGGTGGCTACACCTTC.

In nucleotides, the CDR3 is TGTGCTAGTGGTCTGGGACATTTGAACACTGAAGCTTTCTTT. This gives the protein CASGLGHLNTEAFF. This chain uses TRBV12-5 with TRBJ1-1; a weak D match, TRBD1 (6 bases). CDR1 and CDR2 from the germline V gene are LGHNT and FRNRAP. The CDR3 loop spans 14 amino acids. Trimming shortened V by 5 bases and J by 0 bases, and 10 bases separated the two germline ends.

J is TRBJ2-3 and V is TRBV9, with D possibly TRBD1 on 5 matching bases. The CDR3 runs to 15 residues. The germline V gene encodes CDR1 SGDLS and CDR2 YYNGEE. V was cut by 0 bases and J by 0 bases, with 8 bases left in between. The CDR3 reads CASSVEGASTDTQYF. Written as DNA, the CDR3 is TGTGCCAGCAGCGTAGAAGGGGCTAGCACAGATACGCAGTATTTT.

This chain links TRBV12-2 with TRBJ2-3; no check of the table's D call, TRBD2, against the DNA was made. TRBV12-2 is a documented pseudogene. The CDR3 contains 17 residues. The CDR3 spells CASRLARRGPGTDTQYF. DNA for the CDR3: TGTGCAAGTCGCTTAGCGCGACGTGGGCCGGGGACAGATACGCAGTATTTT.

J is TRBJ1-6 and V is TRBV15; 8 bases map to TRBD1. The CDR3 has 14 amino acids. Trimming cost V 1 base and J 9 bases; bases outside gene matches: 2. The V gene's germline CDR1 is LNHNV and CDR2 YYDKDF (reference sequence). The CDR3 here is CATSRAGGSSPLHF. The DNA for the CDR3 is TGTGCCACCAGCAGAGCAGGGGGCAGTTCACCCCTCCACTTT.

V gene TRBV5-8 combines with J gene TRBJ1-5; 7 nucleotides match TRBD1. CDR1 and CDR2 (germline): SGHTS, YDEGEE. CDR3 length: 17 amino acids. Germline trimming cut 2 bases from V and 0 bases from J; bases unmatched to any gene: 8. The CDR3 DNA sequence: TGTGCCAGCAGCTTCCGGGACAGTGACTATAGCAATCAGCCCCAGCATTTT. This sequence encodes CASSFRDSDYSNQPQHF.

The chain has TRBV27 and TRBJ1-5; no clear D. V gave up 2 bases and J gave up 1 base, with 9 bases separating them. The CDR3 totals 15 residues. CDR1 is MNHEY and CDR2 is SMNVEV in the germline V gene (reference sequence). CDR3 DNA: TGTGCCAGCAGTTTAGCGGGATTGAGCAATCAGCCCCAGCATTTT. It encodes CASSLAGLSNQPQHF.

The rearrangement links TRBV7-9 to TRBJ2-7; 8 nucleotides line up with TRBD1. The germline V gene encodes CDR1 SEHNR and CDR2 FQNEAQ (reference sequence). The length of the CDR3 is 15 residues. The V segment lost 1 base and the J segment 2 bases; nucleotides outside the gene matches: 4. CDR3 sequence reads: CASSLGTGKTYEQYF. The CDR3 DNA reads TGTGCCAGCAGCTTAGGGACAGGGAAGACCTACGAGCAGTACTTC.

This clone came up a few times. The rearrangement uses TRBV7-9 and TRBJ1-1, with TRBD1 matching over 8 bases. Germline CDR1 SEHNR, CDR2 FQNEAQ (reference sequence). The CDR3 is 14 residues long. Unmatched junction bases numbered 5, after V lost 5 bases and J lost 3 bases. CDR3: CASSPTGVDTEAFF. The CDR3 DNA reads as TGTGCCAGCAGCCCGACAGGGGTCGACACTGAAGCTTTCTTT. The variable domain in full, completed from reference TRBV7-9 and TRBJ1-1, reads DTGVSQNPRHKITKRGQNVTFRCDPISEHNRLYWYRQTLGQGPEFLTYFQNEAQLEKSRLLSDRFSAERPKGSFSTLEIQRTEQGDSAMYLCASSPTGVDTEAFFGQGTRLTVV.

The rearrangement links TRBV21-1 to TRBJ2-7; the tabulated D call, TRBD1, remains unverified against the DNA. TRBV21-1 is shown as a pseudogene. The length of the CDR3 is 18 residues. The CDR3 reads CASSKDLYRGQQFYEQYF. For the CDR3, the DNA is TGTGCCAGCAGCAAAGATTTGTACAGGGGCCAACAATTCTACGAGCAGTACTTC.

The chain has TRBV5-1 and TRBJ1-5; TRBD1 might be the D (5 bases). Germline CDR1 and CDR2: SGHRS and YFSETQ. V lost 0 bases to trimming and J lost 5 bases, with 6 bases between them. This CDR3 spans 13 amino acids. The CDR3 region has the DNA TGCGCCAGCAGCTTGGGGGGGGATCAGCCCCAGCATTTT. Protein sequence: CASSLGGDQPQHF. Full variable domain (remainder filled in from reference TRBV5-1 and TRBJ1-5): KAGVTQTPRYLIKTRGQQVTLSCSPISGHRSVSWYQQTPGQGLQFLFEYFSETQRNKGNFPGRFSGRQFSNSRSEMNVSTLELGDSALYLCASSLGGDQPQHFGDGTRLSIL.

V gene TRBV19 combines with J gene TRBJ2-2; 11 bases align to TRBD1. The CDR3 has 14 amino acids. Unmatched junction bases numbered 4, after V lost 9 bases and J lost 4 bases. CDR1 LNHDA and CDR2 SQIVND come from the germline V gene (reference sequence). The CDR3: CASRDRGGTGELFF. The CDR3 nucleotides are TGTGCCAGCAGGGACAGGGGGGGCACCGGGGAGCTGTTTTTT.

V gene TRBV6-5 combines with J gene TRBJ2-3, with D perhaps TRBD2 (7 bases). The CDR3 totals 14 residues. V was cut by 2 bases and J by 5 bases, with 11 bases left in between. Germline CDR1 reads MNHEY; CDR2 reads SVGAGI. CDR3 residues: CASSYGGAGDTQYF. For the CDR3, the DNA is TGTGCCAGCAGTTACGGGGGGGCGGGAGATACGCAGTATTTT.

The chain links TRBV6-1 to TRBJ1-2, with 8 bases that match TRBD1. Germline V gene data show CDR1 as MNHNS and CDR2 as SASEGT. V was clipped by 4 bases and J by 4 bases; unmatched bases: 17. The CDR3 is 18 amino acids. In nucleotides, the CDR3 is TGTGCCAGCAGTGGATTATGGGGTATCAGGGGGCCTGGCTATGGCTACACCTTC. It is translated as CASSGLWGIRGPGYGYTF.

V is TRBV25-1 and J is TRBJ1-5; D is ambiguous. Per germline, CDR1 MGHDK and CDR2 SYGVNS. The CDR3 runs to 13 residues. Trimming cost V 8 bases and J 2 bases, with 10 bases left between them. Here the CDR3 DNA reads TGTGCCAGCTCCCCGGGAGGCAATCAGCCCCAGCATTTT. It specifies CASSPGGNQPQHF.

The chain links TRBV7-9 to TRBJ2-5; D is ambiguous. Trimming removed 3 bases at V and 5 bases at J, with 10 bases between. The CDR3 runs 13 residues. Germline V lookup: CDR1 SEHNR, CDR2 FQNEAQ (reference sequence). CDR3 DNA sequence: TGTGCCAGCAGCTTCGAGAACTGGGAGACCCAGTACTTC. It is translated as CASSFENWETQYF.